This T cell receptor (beta chain) is drawn from a study of a mutant IDH1 vaccine in newly diagnosed glioma. Sequencing was performed with immunoSEQ multiplex PCR; in TCRdb, only in-frame clones are kept and a portion is missing. The sample shows 26,000 or so clones, around four fifths of them seen only once. In the case of this clone: The target antigen is unknown.

Indicated time point: week 35, safety follow-up. It was 300 ug of mutant IDH1 20-mer peptide that made up each vaccine dose, given with topical imiquimod. The CDR3 contains 16 residues. V was clipped by 3 bases and J by 8 bases; unmatched bases: 7. Germline loops: CDR1 KGHSH, CDR2 LQKENI. The chain employs TRBV18 and TRBJ2-1; 13 positions agree with TRBD2. The TCR was taken from a man aged 30-40 years with glioma. This material consisted of PBMCs, taken from a glioma patient whose treatment included an IDH1 peptide vaccine. The CDR3 DNA reads TGTGCCAGCTCACCGGCCGGGACTAGCGGGACCTATGAGCAGTTCTTC. Amino acid sequence: CASSPAGTSGTYEQFF.